This is a list of T cell receptor beta chains from one sample in a study of blood T cell repertoires in COVID-19. Produced via immunoSEQ multiplex PCR; TCRdb's table is partial and in-frame only. The sample includes about 76,000 clones, 70% to 90% of them seen just once. The material sequenced was peripheral blood. The receptors here all came from a human donor in a cohort sampled during active COVID-19. Both conserved end residues are part of each CDR3. Fields, in order: clone size, V gene, J gene, D gene, CDR3 protein, CDR3 DNA. A D gene is named only where the DNA matches it firmly. Where a row states a size, it is once, few, many or the class of an expanded clone; other rows omit it.

.	TRBV6-2/TRBV6-3	TRBJ1-1	.	CASSVLQNTEAFF	TGTGCCAGCAGTGTCCTACAGAATACTGAAGCTTTCTTT
.	TRBV6-5	TRBJ2-7	TRBD1	CASSYPRGTGSYEQYF	TGTGCCAGCAGTTACCCGAGGGGGACAGGGAGCTACGAGCAGTACTTC
.	TRBV7-3	TRBJ2-1	.	CASSLKKMVGGGYNEQFF	TGTGCCAGCAGCTTAAAGAAAATGGTGGGGGGAGGCTACAATGAGCAGTTCTTC
.	TRBV30	TRBJ1-2	.	CAWTPGGAADYGYTF	TGTGCCTGGACACCCGGGGGGGCGGCGGACTATGGCTACACCTTC
.	TRBV9	TRBJ2-2	.	CASSVGTRNTGELFF	TGTGCCAGCAGCGTAGGGACAAGGAACACCGGGGAGCTGTTTTTT
.	TRBV9	TRBJ2-2	TRBD1	CASRDHRGSGELFF	TGTGCCAGCAGAGACCACAGGGGCTCCGGGGAGCTGTTTTTT
.	TRBV7-9	TRBJ1-3	TRBD1	CASRPRDRGGGNTIYF	TGTGCCAGCAGACCTCGCGACAGGGGTGGGGGAAACACCATATATTTT
.	TRBV5-1	TRBJ2-6	TRBD2	CASSLASGGSGANVLTF	TGCGCCAGCAGCTTGGCCTCGGGGGGCTCTGGGGCCAACGTCCTGACTTTC
.	TRBV15	TRBJ1-4	.	CATSRDREGEGEKLFF	TGTGCCACCAGCAGAGATCGGGAGGGGGAGGGTGAAAAACTGTTTTTT
once	TRBV18	TRBJ2-7	.	CASSPSDLFYEQYF	TGTGCCAGCTCACCCAGTGACTTGTTCTACGAGCAGTACTTC
.	TRBV10-3	TRBJ1-2	.	CAISAYREGYGYTF	TGTGCCATCAGCGCTTACAGGGAGGGTTATGGCTACACCTTC
.	TRBV7-2	TRBJ2-1	TRBD1	CASSFDRGTYNEQFF	TGTGCCAGCAGCTTCGACAGGGGAACCTACAATGAGCAGTTCTTC
.	TRBV19	TRBJ2-1	TRBD2	CASNAGGGYNEQFF	TGTGCCAGTAACGCGGGGGGGGGTTACAATGAGCAGTTCTTC
.	TRBV11-3	TRBJ1-1	TRBD1	CASSERTGSEAFF	TGTGCCAGCAGCGAACGGACAGGGTCTGAAGCTTTCTTT
once	TRBV20-1	TRBJ1-4	.	CSVNIREKLFF	TGCAGTGTCAACATCAGGGAAAAACTGTTTTTT
.	TRBV7-9	TRBJ1-2	.	CASSLGTGEDYTF	TGTGCCAGCAGCTTAGGTACGGGGGAGGACTACACCTTC
.	TRBV12-3/TRBV12-4	TRBJ2-7	TRBD2	CASSPRTSGGHNF	TGTGCCAGCAGCCCCCGGACTAGCGGGGGGCACAACTTC
.	TRBV7-9	TRBJ1-5	TRBD1	CASSSAGTASNQPQHF	TGTGCCAGCAGCTCCGCCGGGACAGCGAGCAATCAGCCCCAGCATTTT
.	TRBV7-9	TRBJ1-3	.	CASSFDSFWGNTIYF	TGTGCCAGCAGCTTTGACAGTTTTTGGGGAAACACCATATATTTT
.	TRBV20-1	TRBJ1-2	TRBD1	CSASSSGGLPLYGYTF	TGCAGTGCTAGTAGTTCAGGGGGCCTTCCTCTGTATGGCTACACCTTC
.	TRBV7-9	TRBJ2-3	.	CASSLVPGDSTDTQYF	TGTGCCAGCAGCTTAGTTCCGGGAGACTCCACAGATACGCAGTATTTT
.	TRBV6-6	TRBJ1-4	.	CARGEKLFF	TGTGCTAGGGGGGAAAAACTGTTTTTT
.	TRBV5-1	TRBJ2-1	.	CASSLVSAGSSYNEQFF	TGCGCCAGCAGCTTGGTTTCCGCGGGATCATCCTACAATGAGCAGTTCTTC
.	TRBV5-5	TRBJ2-2	.	CASSQTTTGELFF	TGTGCCAGCAGCCAAACAACCACCGGGGAGCTGTTTTTT
few	TRBV4-1	TRBJ2-1	.	CASSTAVSSYNEQFF	TGCGCCAGCAGCACAGCGGTTAGCTCCTACAATGAGCAGTTCTTC